What follows are 15 T cell receptor beta chains derived from one specimen sequenced in a study of blood T cell repertoires in COVID-19. TCRdb keeps only in-frame clones here, not all; method: immunoSEQ multiplex PCR. The sample contains about 210,000 clones, roughly 78% of which appear only once. The sequencing input was peripheral blood. The receptor set was obtained from a woman in her 40s with acute or convalescent COVID-19.

The V call is TRBV29-1, the J call TRBJ2-5; 11 positions agree with TRBD1. Germline loops: CDR1 SQVTM, CDR2 ANQGSEA. V lost 6 bases and J lost 4; bases outside the gene matches: 7. The CDR3 is made up of 14 amino acids. CDR3 DNA sequence: TGCAGCGTCAGAGGACAGGGGGCGGGAGAGACCCAGTACTTC. This encodes CSVRGQGAGETQYF.

This clone occurred once. This chain joins TRBV9 and TRBJ1-1, with D unresolved. The CDR3 is made up of 15 amino acids. Trimming pared 5 bases from V and 5 bases from J, leaving 19 bases between. Germline V lookup: CDR1 SGDLS, CDR2 YYNGEE. The CDR3 sequence: CASSPEGGRRTEAFF. CDR3 bases: TGTGCCAGCAGTCCAGAGGGAGGGAGGAGGACTGAAGCTTTCTTT.

The gene calls are TRBV18 and TRBJ1-1, with D possibly being TRBD1 (5 bases). Germline values: CDR1 KGHSH, CDR2 LQKENI. CDR3 length equals 12 residues. The V and J ends lost 6 bases and 6 bases respectively, with 11 bases between them. DNA for the CDR3: TGTGCCAGCTCGCACGGGGGGGCTGAAGCTTTCTTT. As protein: CASSHGGAEAFF.

The J gene is TRBJ1-2, the V gene TRBV6-5; D possibly corresponds to TRBD1 (6 bases). Germline CDR1 MNHEY, CDR2 SVGAGI. Trimming shortened V by 6 bases and J by 3 bases, and 14 bases separated the two germline ends. This CDR3 comprises 14 residues. The CDR3 here is CASRLSQGYYGYTF. The CDR3 DNA is TGTGCCAGCAGGCTCAGTCAGGGGTACTATGGCTACACCTTC.

The chain employs TRBV27 and TRBJ2-7; 9 nucleotides align to TRBD1. CDR1 is MNHEY and CDR2 is SMNVEV in the germline V gene (reference sequence). The CDR3 is made up of 14 amino acids. Trimming at V came to 6 bases and at J to 2 bases, leaving 5 bases not matched to a gene. The CDR3 DNA sequence: TGTGCCAGCAGCCCCGGGACAGGGCCCTACGAGCAGTACTTC. Encoded protein: CASSPGTGPYEQYF.

The rearrangement joins TRBV6-5 to TRBJ2-3; 7 nucleotides align to TRBD1. The CDR3 loop spans 15 amino acids. The V and J ends lost 2 bases and 0 bases, in that order; junction bases with no gene match: 2. Germline V gives CDR1 MNHEY, CDR2 SVGAGI. The CDR3 loop reads CASSYGTASTDTQYF. The DNA for the CDR3 is TGTGCCAGCAGTTACGGGACAGCTAGCACAGATACGCAGTATTTT.

V usage is TRBV19 and J usage is TRBJ2-7; 8 bases line up with TRBD1. Germline V gene data show CDR1 as LNHDA and CDR2 as SQIVND (reference sequence). With 6 bases clipped from V and 4 bases from J, the junction kept 8 bases outside the gene matches. This CDR3 region has 14 residues. CDR3 loop: CASRAGTGNYEQYF. CDR3 DNA sequence: TGTGCCAGTAGGGCCGGGACAGGAAATTACGAGCAGTACTTC.

The chain links TRBV21-1 to TRBJ2-7; the DNA was not used to check the table's D call, TRBD2. TRBV21-1 is marked as a pseudogene. This CDR3 spans 19 amino acids. DNA for the CDR3: TGTGCCAGCAGCAAAGGGGCTGGACTAGCGGGGGAGAGCTCCTACGAGCAGTACTTC. Its protein is CASSKGAGLAGESSYEQYF.

The CDR3 nucleotides read TGTGCCAGCAGCTTAGCTAGGACAGGGGACGGATATGGCTACACCTTC. The encoded protein is CASSLARTGDGYGYTF. The V call is TRBV7-7, the J call TRBJ1-2; 9 positions match TRBD1. The germline gives CDR1 SSHAT, CDR2 FNYEAQ (reference sequence). V shed 0 bases, J shed 5 bases, and the junction held 7 bases outside the gene matches. This CDR3 region has 16 residues.

The V call is TRBV5-1, the J call TRBJ1-3; D may be TRBD1 (5 bases). Germline assignment: CDR1 SGHRS and CDR2 YFSETQ. V was cut by 4 bases and J by 0 bases, with 23 bases left in between. The length of the CDR3 is 19 residues. The CDR3 DNA reads as TGCGCCAGCAGCATTAAACCCCCCGCAGGGTTAAGCTCTGGAAACACCATATATTTT. Amino acid sequence: CASSIKPPAGLSSGNTIYF.

This clone was found once. The genes are TRBV25-1 and TRBJ2-5; TRBD1 aligns across 8 bases. Germline V CDR1 and CDR2: MGHDK, SYGVNS. With 5 bases clipped from V and 4 bases from J, the junction kept 9 bases outside the gene matches. CDR3 length: 15 amino acids. CDR3 nucleotide sequence: TGTGCCAGCAGTACTACAGGGGGGTCGGGAGAGACCCAGTACTTC. Translation: CASSTTGGSGETQYF.

This rearrangement joins TRBV30 to TRBJ2-6; TRBD1 might be the D (5 bases). V lost 2 bases and J 0 bases, leaving 8 bases between the germline ends. Germline V lookup: CDR1 GTSNPN, CDR2 SVGIG (reference sequence). The length of the CDR3 is 15 residues. The DNA of the CDR3 is TGTGCCTGGAGTTTAAGGGGCTCTGGGGCCAACGTCCTGACTTTC. This translates into CAWSLRGSGANVLTF. Looking up the rest from reference TRBV30 and TRBJ2-6 gives the full variable domain: SQTIHQWPATLVQPVGSPLSLECTVEGTSNPNLYWYRQAAGRGLQLLFYSVGIGQISSEVPQNLSASRPQDRQFILSSKKLLLSDSGFYLCAWSLRGSGANVLTFGAGSRLTVL.

The V call is TRBV4-1, the J call TRBJ1-2, with TRBD1 matching over 9 bases. The germline V gene has CDR1 MGHRA and CDR2 YSYEKL. The CDR3 has 17 amino acids. J lost 1 base, V lost 0 bases, and 6 bases had no gene match. CDR3 DNA sequence: TGCGCCAGCAGCCAAGAAGGCGGGACAGGGATTAACTATGGCTACACCTTC. Translation gives CASSQEGGTGINYGYTF.

The chain carries TRBV19 and TRBJ2-3; possible D gene TRBD1, 5 bases. Germline assignment: CDR1 LNHDA and CDR2 SQIVND (reference sequence). The V end lost 2 bases, the J end lost 1 base, and 7 bases lay between the germline ends. This CDR3 region has 14 residues. In DNA form, the CDR3 reads TGTGCCAGTAGTATACCAGGGCGCACAGATACGCAGTATTTT. This codes for CASSIPGRTDTQYF.

In its sample, this clone was seen once. An end of the junction differs from the germline gene, which may be a read error. V and J are TRBV5-4 and TRBJ2-1; the match to TRBD2 covers 7 bases. This CDR3 region has 15 residues. Looked up from germline, CDR1 is SGHNT and CDR2 is YYREEE (reference sequence). In DNA, the CDR3 is TGTGCCAGCACCTTGGGCGGGAGCGCCTACAATGAGCAGTTCTTC. Translating it yields CASTLGGSAYNEQFF.